Detailed here is one T cell receptor beta chain. Its specificity is unknown. Only in-frame clones appear in the TCRdb table, and some are missing; sequencing was by immunoSEQ multiplex PCR. The sample contains 60,000 to 65,000 clones, about 80% of which appear only once. The sample belongs to a study of radiation and T cells in renal cell carcinoma. Study details: Nephrectomy followed 15 Gy stereotactic body radiation by 4 weeks. Study-wide results and caveats: Top tumor clonotypes rose in blood 2 weeks post-radiation, then contracted.

Time point given: blood 2 weeks post-SBRT. Treatment meaning: 15 Gy SBRT to primary tumor, nephrectomy 4 weeks later. Blood was sampled at baseline, 2 weeks and 4 weeks after SBRT. Per germline, CDR1 LGHNA and CDR2 YSLEER. The CDR3 runs to 15 residues. V was clipped by 4 bases and J by 2 bases; unmatched bases: 6. The chain joins TRBV4-3 to TRBJ2-3; TRBD2 matches at 7 bases. The specimen was blood, collected from a patient whose treatment included radiotherapy and nephrectomy. This TCR was sampled from a man in his 60s with renal cell carcinoma. CDR3 nucleotide sequence: TGCGCCAGCAGCCCAATCCTAGCGGCCACAGATACGCAGTATTTT. This gives the protein CASSPILAATDTQYF.